This T cell receptor (beta chain) was captured by sequencing in a study of graft-versus-host responses after intestinal transplantation. The study, taken as a whole, reports: GvH clones surfaced in recipient marrow, some emerging earlier in ileum or blood.

Germline V gene sequence: CDR1 MNHEY, CDR2 SMNVEV (reference sequence). V trimming: 7 bases; J trimming: 4 bases; junction bases outside the gene matches: 10. The CDR3 has 15 amino acids. Here immunoSEQ multiplex PCR was the method, and the copy in TCRdb shows in-frame clones only, minus some. The sample records fewer than 85,000 clones, around 90% being singletons. This clone occurred once. Antigen unknown. The gene calls are TRBV27 and TRBJ2-3, with 8 positions matching TRBD2. Here the sequenced sample was unstimulated CD8+ T cells sorted from spleen or lymph node cells, taken before intestinal transplant. The receptor's source is a human donor who received an intestinal transplant. The CDR3 here is CASTAHGGAADTQYF. For the CDR3, the DNA is TGTGCCAGCACCGCCCACGGGGGGGCAGCAGATACGCAGTATTTT.